This TCR beta chain derives from a study of identical twins. General observations from the study: There was more out-of-frame TCR alpha sharing in monozygotic twins than models estimated. Cord blood beta clonotypes present at high abundance carried fewer insertions; no such pattern appeared in memory repertoires.

TCRdb fed the 5' RACE reads into MiXCR, producing one record per CDR3 protein. The sample includes roughly 570,000 distinct CDR3 sequences, nearly 10% of them seen just once. Germline assignment: CDR1 SQVTM and CDR2 ANQGSEA. There are 13 residues in the CDR3. With 7 bases clipped from V and 9 bases from J, the junction kept 9 bases outside the gene matches. On this clonotype itself: No antigen is known for it.

Separately, the same data were catalogued under a study of yellow fever vaccine responses in identical twins.

The sequencing input was PBMCs. This chain uses TRBV29-1 with TRBJ1-6; 7 bases align to TRBD1. This TCR came from a woman between 18 and 29 years old in good health. DNA of the CDR3: TGCAGCGCTACTACAGGGGAGGGTTCACCCCTCCACTTT. This encodes CSATTGEGSPLHF.